The rows below give T cell receptor beta chains drawn from one sample of a study of Ad26.COV2.S vaccination and SARS-CoV-2 variants. Measured with immunoSEQ multiplex PCR; TCRdb has only the in-frame clones, and not every one. This sample has 320,000 or so clones, with roughly 90% found just once. The sequencing used peripheral blood, collected in a trial of Ad26.COV2.S vaccine versus placebo. Every receptor here comes from a person aged 18-65 years who received the Ad26.COV2.S COVID-19 vaccine or a placebo. Both conserved end residues are part of each CDR3. The order of the fields is V gene, D gene, J gene, clone size, CDR3 DNA, CDR3 protein. D genes are given only for firm matches. Rows give clone size only sometimes, using once, few, many, or a class for an expanded clone.

v_call: TRBV21-1; d_call: -; j_call: TRBJ2-2; clone_size: -; cdr3_nt: TGTGCCAGCAGCAAAGCGCTGAGGACGGTCGGGGAGCTGTTTTTT; cdr3_aa: CASSKALRTVGELFF
v_call: TRBV5-6; d_call: -; j_call: TRBJ1-2; clone_size: -; cdr3_nt: TGTGCCAGCTCGGTTTCGGAGGATGGCTACACCTTC; cdr3_aa: CASSVSEDGYTF
v_call: TRBV7-9; d_call: -; j_call: TRBJ2-5; clone_size: -; cdr3_nt: TGTGCCAGCAGCTTAGCACAGGGCGGGGAGACCCAGTACTTC; cdr3_aa: CASSLAQGGETQYF
v_call: TRBV15; d_call: TRBD2; j_call: TRBJ2-1; clone_size: -; cdr3_nt: TGTGCCACCAGCAGAGGGGGCGGGAGCTACAATGAGCAGTTCTTC; cdr3_aa: CATSRGGGSYNEQFF
v_call: TRBV7-8; d_call: TRBD1; j_call: TRBJ2-1; clone_size: -; cdr3_nt: TGTGCGATTGGACAGGGCGATGAGCAGTTCTTC; cdr3_aa: CAIGQGDEQFF
v_call: TRBV12-3/TRBV12-4; d_call: -; j_call: TRBJ1-1; clone_size: -; cdr3_nt: TGTGCCAGCAGTTTCCCGGGAGATGAAGCTTTCTTT; cdr3_aa: CASSFPGDEAFF
v_call: TRBV12-3/TRBV12-4; d_call: TRBD2; j_call: TRBJ2-1; clone_size: -; cdr3_nt: TGTGCCAGCGCAACTTACCGGGACTACCCTTATCTCTTC; cdr3_aa: CASATYRDYPYLF
v_call: TRBV6-5; d_call: -; j_call: TRBJ1-5; clone_size: few; cdr3_nt: TGTGCCAGCAGTTACGGGGGTAATCAGCCCCAGCATTTT; cdr3_aa: CASSYGGNQPQHF
v_call: TRBV7-8; d_call: -; j_call: TRBJ1-2; clone_size: -; cdr3_nt: TGTGCCAGCAGCTTAGACAATCTCGGGGGCTATGGCTACACCTTC; cdr3_aa: CASSLDNLGGYGYTF
v_call: TRBV11-2; d_call: -; j_call: TRBJ1-1; clone_size: -; cdr3_nt: TGTGCCAGCAGCTTACCCTACGGACACGTCGAAGCTTTCTTT; cdr3_aa: CASSLPYGHVEAFF
v_call: TRBV19; d_call: TRBD2; j_call: TRBJ2-3; clone_size: -; cdr3_nt: TGTGCCAGTACCTATGGGGGACTAGCGGGAGGGACAGATACGCAGTATTTT; cdr3_aa: CASTYGGLAGGTDTQYF
v_call: TRBV19; d_call: -; j_call: TRBJ1-1; clone_size: once; cdr3_nt: TGTCCTACATTTTTAGTGGGGCTAGCTTTCTTT; cdr3_aa: CPTFLVGLAFF
v_call: TRBV19; d_call: -; j_call: TRBJ1-6; clone_size: -; cdr3_nt: TGTGCCAGTACTGAAAAGGGAAGATCCTATAATTCACCCCTCCACTTT; cdr3_aa: CASTEKGRSYNSPLHF
v_call: TRBV20-1; d_call: -; j_call: TRBJ2-3; clone_size: -; cdr3_nt: TGCAGTGCGCCTCGGGGAGATACGCAGTATTTT; cdr3_aa: CSAPRGDTQYF
v_call: TRBV28; d_call: TRBD1; j_call: TRBJ1-6; clone_size: -; cdr3_nt: TGTGCCAGCAGAATCTGGACAGGAAATAATTCACCCCTCCACTTT; cdr3_aa: CASRIWTGNNSPLHF
v_call: TRBV7-3; d_call: -; j_call: TRBJ1-2; clone_size: -; cdr3_nt: TGTGCCAGCAGCTTAGGGTCCTGGGGGGACTATGGCTACACCTTC; cdr3_aa: CASSLGSWGDYGYTF
v_call: TRBV5-1; d_call: -; j_call: TRBJ2-1; clone_size: -; cdr3_nt: TGCGCCAGCAGCTTTTCGGAGCGGAAAGAATACAATGAGCAGTTCTTC; cdr3_aa: CASSFSERKEYNEQFF
v_call: TRBV4-1; d_call: TRBD2; j_call: TRBJ2-1; clone_size: -; cdr3_nt: TGCGCCAGCAGTACTAGCGCGAGCTCCTACAATGAGCAGTTCTTC; cdr3_aa: CASSTSASSYNEQFF